Below, 27 T cell receptor beta chains from the same sample are listed, as sequenced in a study of T cell clonality in common variable immunodeficiency. General study results and limits: Common variable immunodeficiency TCR beta sequences reportedly had fewer deletions and N-nucleotide insertions.

Their antigens remain unidentified. Only in-frame clones appear in the TCRdb table, and some are missing; sequencing was by immunoSEQ multiplex PCR. Recorded here are 28,000 or so clones, none singletons. What was sequenced was peripheral blood mononuclear cells. The receptors come from a human donor with common variable immunodeficiency.

Details on this clone: The CDR3 is cut off 3 residues early in the read; its end comes from the germline J gene. The V and J genes are TRBV7-9 and TRBJ1-6; TRBD1 matches 7 bases. Germline V CDR1 and CDR2: SEHNR, FQNEAQ (reference sequence). The CDR3 is made up of 15 amino acids. The trim removed 1 base at V and 9 bases at J, leaving 6 bases unmatched. The CDR3 DNA, read in part, is TGTGCCAGCAGCTTAGGAGCAGGGGGGATTTCACCC. Translated: CASSLGAGGISP. The CDR3 reads in full as CASSLGAGGISPLHF.

A few counts support this clone. CDR3 sequence reads: CASSFDRDNEQFF. The DNA read from the CDR3 is TGTGCCAGCAGCTTCGACAGAGACAATGAG. The J gene is TRBJ2-1, the V gene TRBV7-3; D is perhaps TRBD1 (5 bases). Read coverage stops 3 residues before the CDR3 terminus; the germline J gene supplies the remainder. This CDR3 contains 13 residues. CDR1 is SGHTA and CDR2 is FQGTGA in the germline V gene. Trimming removed 3 bases at V and 5 bases at J, with 8 bases between.

Comment on this clone: This clone may be a read error of a much larger clone one base away. The read ends 3 residues before the CDR3 terminus; that terminus is restored from the germline J gene. The same CDR3 can be traced to other DNA sequences in this sample. The rearrangement uses TRBV30 and TRBJ2-7, with D uncertain. This CDR3 is 12 amino acids long. In germline, CDR1 is GTSNPN, CDR2 SVGIG (reference sequence). V lost 1 base and J lost 4, with 8 bases in between. The CDR3 here is CAWSGLSYEQYF. The CDR3 DNA, read in part, is TGTGCCTGGAGTGGACTGAGTTACGAG.

A note on this clone: The read terminates 3 residues ahead of where the CDR3 ends, so the germline J gene completes it. The gene calls are TRBV7-9 and TRBJ2-7; D is undetermined. V lost 1 base to trimming and J lost 1 base, with 8 bases between them. Germline-derived CDR1 and CDR2 are SEHNR and FQNEAQ (reference sequence). The CDR3 covers 14 residues. CDR3 DNA (partial): TGTGCCAGCAGCTTAGAGCCCACTTCCTACGAG. The encoded protein is CASSLEPTSYE. The full CDR3 is CASSLEPTSYEQYF.

As for this clone: Read coverage stops 3 residues before the CDR3 terminus; the germline J gene supplies the remainder. The rearrangement joins TRBV19 to TRBJ2-2; 7 bases agree with TRBD1. Germline V lookup: CDR1 LNHDA, CDR2 SQIVND (reference sequence). This CDR3 has 15 residues. The V segment lost 5 bases and the J segment 0 bases; nucleotides outside the gene matches: 3. This CDR3 is CASSAGTANTGELFF. The sequenced CDR3 bases are TGTGCCAGTAGTGCCGGGACAGCGAACACCGGGGAG.

This clone has more than one count but fewer than ten. With the read ending 3 residues before the CDR3 end, the germline J gene is used to fill in that end. The V gene is TRBV6-1, the J gene TRBJ2-1; 11 bases fit TRBD2. V gave up 4 bases and J gave up 1 base; unmatched junction bases: 3. Per the germline V gene, CDR1 is MNHNS and CDR2 is SASEGT. The CDR3 is 16 residues long. The sequenced CDR3 bases are TGTGCCAGCAGTGGTTTAGCGGGGGGGTCCTACAATGAG. The encoded protein is CASSGLAGGSYNE. The full-length CDR3 reads as CASSGLAGGSYNEQFF.

This clone occurred many times. Read sequence stops 3 residues before the CDR3 end, and the germline J gene provides the missing end. The rearrangement joins TRBV5-1 to TRBJ1-2, with 9 positions matching TRBD1. From germline, CDR1 is SGHRS and CDR2 YFSETQ. This CDR3 spans 14 amino acids. V shed 4 bases and J 2 bases; nucleotides not matched to a gene: 3. CDR3 amino acids: CASSPGTGNYGYTF. The sequenced part of the CDR3 DNA is TGCGCCAGCAGCCCCGGGACAGGGAACTATGGC. The full variable domain, with the rest looked up from reference TRBV5-1 and TRBJ1-2, is KAGVTQTPRYLIKTRGQQVTLSCSPISGHRSVSWYQQTPGQGLQFLFEYFSETQRNKGNFPGRFSGRQFSNSRSEMNVSTLELGDSALYLCASSPGTGNYGYTFGSGTRLTVV.

Comments on this clone: The CDR3 end lies 3 residues beyond the end of the read and is filled in from the germline J gene. V and J are TRBV18 and TRBJ1-6; D not resolved. This CDR3 region has 12 residues. V lost 4 bases, J lost 8 bases, and 6 bases lay in between. The germline V gene has CDR1 KGHSH and CDR2 LQKENI. The part of the CDR3 DNA that was read is TGTGCCAGCTCACTCAGAGATTCACCC. Translated, it gives CASSLRDSP. The entire CDR3 sequence reads CASSLRDSPLHF.

This clone appeared a few times. The DNA read from the CDR3 is TGTGCCAGCAGCCCGGGACAGGGAGGCCATCAGCCC. Protein: CASSPGQGGHQP. The whole CDR3 region reads CASSPGQGGHQPQHF. The genes are TRBV7-9 and TRBJ1-5, with TRBD1 matching 9 bases. The observed sequence ends 3 residues before the CDR3 terminus, with the missing tail filled in from the germline J gene. Germline CDR1 is SEHNR and CDR2 is FQNEAQ (reference sequence). J was trimmed by 5 bases and V by 5 bases; bases with no gene match: 7. CDR3 length equals 15 residues.

This clone was counted at least ten times. The read ends 3 residues before the CDR3 terminus; that terminus is restored from the germline J gene. This chain links TRBV7-8 with TRBJ2-5, with 11 bases matching TRBD1. The CDR3 loop spans 15 amino acids. The junction had 8 bases not matched to a gene; V was cut back by 6 bases and J by 5 bases. Per germline, CDR1 SGHVS and CDR2 FQNEAQ. The CDR3 region is CASSFGQGAGETQYF. The covered CDR3 bases are TGTGCCAGCAGTTTTGGACAGGGGGCAGGGGAGACC. Full variable domain (rest looked up from reference TRBV7-8 and TRBJ2-5): GAGVSQSPRYKVAKRGQDVALRCDPISGHVSLFWYQQALGQGPEFLTYFQNEAQLDKSGLPSDRFFAERPEGSVSTLKIQRTQQEDSAVYLCASSFGQGAGETQYFGPGTRLLVL.

The table lists this clone with a few counts. Read data end 3 residues before the CDR3 end; the end is taken from the germline J gene. The rearrangement joins TRBV2 to TRBJ2-6, with 7 bases lining up with TRBD1. There are 15 residues in the CDR3. Germline CDR1 reads SNHLY; CDR2 reads FYNNEI. V lost 7 bases to trimming and J lost 2 bases; unmatched junction nucleotides: 5. The CDR3 sequence is CASTTDRAGANVLTF. CDR3 DNA (partial): TGTGCCAGCACCACAGACAGGGCTGGGGCCAACGTC.

Incomplete CDR3 DNA: TGTGCCAGCAGCTTACAGGGGGCGAACACTGAA. As protein: CASSLQGANTE. In full, the CDR3 is CASSLQGANTEAFF. The rearrangement uses TRBV7-2 and TRBJ1-1; TRBD1 matches at 8 bases. The read halts 3 residues ahead of the CDR3 end, with the missing end drawn from the germline J gene. Unmatched junction bases numbered 0, after V lost 2 bases and J lost 1 base. Germline loops: CDR1 SGHTA, CDR2 FQGNSA. This CDR3 region has 14 residues.

This clone was seen more than once but under ten times. The read ends 3 residues shy of where the CDR3 ends; the end is completed using the germline J gene. The chain couples TRBV7-6 to TRBJ1-5; 7 nucleotides align to TRBD1. The CDR3 has 18 residues. Looked up from germline, CDR1 is SGHVS and CDR2 is FNYEAQ. V shed 1 base and J 1 base; nucleotides not matched to a gene: 10. CDR3 sequence reads: CASSLEGATGSSNQPQHF. The covered CDR3 bases are TGTGCCAGCAGCTTAGAGGGGGCCACAGGGTCGAGCAATCAGCCC.

This clone was observed many times. The read finishes 3 residues shy of the CDR3 end, and the germline J gene is used to complete it. This rearrangement joins TRBV13 to TRBJ2-4; D might be TRBD2 (7 bases). The V gene lost 1 base and the J gene lost 8 bases, with 21 bases spanning the gap. The germline V gene encodes CDR1 PRHDT and CDR2 FYEKMQ (reference sequence). CDR3 length: 17 amino acids. This CDR3 reads CASSLVKQGGPRYIQYF. The CDR3 DNA, read in part, is TGTGCCAGCAGCTTAGTTAAACAGGGAGGGCCCCGGTACATT.

Many counts were recorded for this clone. CDR3 amino acids: CASSSSFAGGSYTF. Incomplete CDR3 DNA: TGTGCCAGCAGCTCCTCCTTCGCAGGGGGAAGC. The V gene is TRBV7-9, the J gene TRBJ1-2; 7 bases agree with TRBD1. Read sequence stops 3 residues before the CDR3 end, and the germline J gene provides the missing end. CDR1 and CDR2 from the germline V gene are SEHNR and FQNEAQ (reference sequence). The CDR3 has 14 amino acids.

As for this clone: The sequenced fragment ends 3 residues before the CDR3 boundary, so the rest is inferred from the germline J gene. The chain couples TRBV6-2 or TRBV6-3 to TRBJ1-3; D remains unclear. CDR1 and CDR2 (germline): MNHEY, SVGEGT. This CDR3 spans 15 amino acids. The CDR3 bases that were read are TGTGCCAGCAGTTACTCGTATGGTTCCCGGCGGGTG. Its protein is CASSYSYGSRRV. The full CDR3 is CASSYSYGSRRVIYF.

This clone was found many times. The read ends 3 residues shy of where the CDR3 ends; the end is completed using the germline J gene. The genes are TRBV5-4 and TRBJ2-2, with D possibly matching TRBD1 (5 bases). Germline V lookup: CDR1 SGHNT, CDR2 YYREEE (reference sequence). The ends were cut back, 0 bases at V and 7 bases at J, with 16 bases in the middle. The CDR3 runs to 16 residues. CDR3 sequence: CASSLGSKGSFGELFF. CDR3 DNA (partial): TGTGCCAGCAGCTTGGGTAGTAAGGGGTCTTTCGGGGAG.

This clone has more than one count but fewer than ten. The read comes to an end 3 residues before the CDR3 does, leaving the germline J gene to fill in the end. J is TRBJ2-2 and V is TRBV7-6, with TRBD1 matching 7 bases. The CDR3 is made up of 16 amino acids. The ends lost 5 bases at V and 7 bases at J; junction bases unmatched: 13. Germline V CDR1 and CDR2: SGHVS, FNYEAQ. The CDR3 spells CASSPGTADSLGELFF. Partial CDR3 DNA: TGTGCCAGCAGCCCGGGGACAGCCGACAGCCTCGGGGAG. Complete variable domain (other parts from reference TRBV7-6 and TRBJ2-2): GAGVSQSPRYKVTKRGQDVALRCDPISGHVSLYWYRQALGQGPEFLTYFNYEAQQDKSGLPNDRFSAERPEGSISTLTIQRTEQRDSAMYRCASSPGTADSLGELFFGEGSRLTVL.

This clone is medium-sized. The CDR3 extends 3 residues past the end of the read, so its final part is completed from the germline J gene. The chain employs TRBV11-3 and TRBJ2-2; D is ambiguous. CDR1 and CDR2 (germline): SGHNT, YENEEA. Trimming removed 5 bases at V and 0 bases at J, with 10 bases between. The CDR3 consists of 15 residues. The part of the CDR3 DNA that was read is TGTGCCAGCAGCAACCAAGGGCCGAACACCGGGGAG. Its translation: CASSNQGPNTGE. The CDR3 reads in full as CASSNQGPNTGELFF.

CDR3 bases read: TGTGCCAGCAGCTTATTCGGGTTGAGTGAG. Translating it yields CASSLFGLSE. The whole CDR3 is CASSLFGLSEQFF. This chain links TRBV7-3 with TRBJ2-1; no firm D call. The read finishes 3 residues shy of the CDR3 end, and the germline J gene is used to complete it. Looked up from germline, CDR1 is SGHTA and CDR2 is FQGTGA. Trimming took 2 bases from V and 9 from J, leaving 11 bases between them. This CDR3 has 13 residues.

This clone appeared a few times. Read sequence stops 3 residues before the CDR3 end, and the germline J gene provides the missing end. V and J are TRBV5-3 and TRBJ2-1; D is unresolved. TRBV5-3 is annotated as an ORF whose role is uncertain. V dropped 2 bases and J dropped 5 bases, with 8 bases sitting between them. This CDR3 has 13 residues. CDR3 region: CARSFPTHNEQFF. The sequenced CDR3 bases are TGTGCCAGAAGCTTCCCTACCCACAATGAG.

This clone has a handful of counts. The CDR3 end falls 3 residues outside the read, so it is completed with the germline J gene. The chain is built from TRBV7-9 and TRBJ1-2, with TRBD1 matching over 10 bases. The CDR3 contains 14 residues. V lost 4 bases to trimming and J lost 6 bases; unmatched junction nucleotides: 5. Germline lookup yields CDR1 SEHNR and CDR2 FQNEAQ (reference sequence). CDR3 sequence: CASSWGQGRDGYTF. The covered CDR3 bases are TGTGCCAGCAGCTGGGGACAGGGGAGAGATGGC.

This clone was counted only a few times. The CDR3 end lies 3 residues beyond the end of the read and is filled in from the germline J gene. The chain employs TRBV5-1 and TRBJ2-5; a possible D gene is TRBD1 (6 bases). CDR3 length equals 14 residues. V was pared by 3 bases and J by 4 bases, with 13 bases between. Germline V gene data show CDR1 as SGHRS and CDR2 as YFSETQ. CDR3 DNA (partial): TGCGCCAGCAGCTATCAGGGGAATGGAGAGACC. Amino acids: CASSYQGNGET. The full CDR3 protein reads CASSYQGNGETQYF. Filled out from reference TRBV5-1 and TRBJ2-5, the complete variable domain reads KAGVTQTPRYLIKTRGQQVTLSCSPISGHRSVSWYQQTPGQGLQFLFEYFSETQRNKGNFPGRFSGRQFSNSRSEMNVSTLELGDSALYLCASSYQGNGETQYFGPGTRLLVL.

For this clone: The CDR3 extends 3 residues past the end of the read, so its final part is completed from the germline J gene. The chain employs TRBV2 and TRBJ2-2; weak D call: TRBD1 (6 bases). This CDR3 is built from 15 residues. Trimming left V 4 bases short and J 1 base short, with 10 bases between. CDR1 is SNHLY, CDR2 FYNNEI, per germline. The CDR3 loop reads CASSGQGRNTGELFF. The CDR3 DNA, read in part, is TGTGCCAGCAGTGGCCAGGGGAGGAACACCGGGGAG.

This clone has more than one count but fewer than ten. The read terminates 3 residues ahead of where the CDR3 ends, so the germline J gene completes it. The chain carries TRBV30 and TRBJ1-2; D is perhaps TRBD1 (5 bases). The CDR3 is made up of 13 amino acids. CDR1 GTSNPN and CDR2 SVGIG come from the germline V gene (reference sequence). Trimming took off 2 bases at V and 2 bases at J, with 9 bases between the two ends. CDR3 DNA (partial): TGTGCCTGGAGTCGGACACCAAACTATGGC. Protein sequence: CAWSRTPNYG. The full CDR3 sequence reads CAWSRTPNYGYTF.

This clone was observed many times. From the germline J gene comes the end of the CDR3, since the read stops 3 residues before it. The chain employs TRBV20-1 and TRBJ2-5, with 13 nucleotides matching TRBD2. CDR3 length equals 16 residues. Looked up from germline, CDR1 is DFQATT and CDR2 is SNEGSKA (reference sequence). V was pared by 3 bases and J by 2 bases, with 6 bases of the junction left unmatched. This CDR3 reads CSASPTSGGQQETQYF. CDR3 bases read: TGCAGTGCTAGCCCGACTAGCGGGGGGCAACAAGAGACC.

This clone was seen a few times. The CDR3 protein is CASSLARLDSYEQYF. The covered CDR3 bases are TGCGCCAGCAGCTTGGCCCGACTAGACTCCTACGAG. The J gene is TRBJ2-7, the V gene TRBV5-1; D is perhaps TRBD2 (6 bases). The read ends 3 residues shy of where the CDR3 ends; the end is completed using the germline J gene. V lost 0 bases and J lost 0, with 10 bases in between. The CDR3 totals 15 residues. Germline V gene data show CDR1 as SGHRS and CDR2 as YFSETQ.